A single sample is the source of the 20 T cell receptor beta chains below, sequenced in a study of blood T cell repertoires in COVID-19. Generated by immunoSEQ multiplex PCR, the TCRdb table keeps only in-frame clones and is missing some. The sample yields about 56,000 clones, nearly 90% seen once. Sequences were obtained from peripheral blood. Source of these receptors: a man aged 45-60 years with active COVID-19.

J is TRBJ2-4 and V is TRBV6-6; D call uncertain. From germline, CDR1 is MNHNY and CDR2 SVGAGI (reference sequence). The CDR3 runs 12 residues. V was clipped by 6 bases and J by 7 bases, with 10 bases between them. CDR3 amino acids: CASSTTENIQYF. The CDR3 DNA reads TGTGCCAGCAGCACCACCGAGAACATTCAGTACTTC.

V is TRBV10-3 and J is TRBJ2-5; 13 bases are shared with TRBD2. This CDR3 has 16 residues. V lost 6 bases, J lost 2 bases, and 6 bases stayed unmatched. Germline CDR1 reads ENHRY; CDR2 reads SYGVKD. The CDR3 nucleotides are TGTGCCATCAGCCGGACTAGCGGGGGAGCACAAGAGACCCAGTACTTC. It translates to CAISRTSGGAQETQYF.

V gene TRBV5-1 combines with J gene TRBJ2-1; tentatively, D is TRBD1 (6 bases). V lost 0 bases and J lost 3, with 10 bases in between. The germline gives CDR1 SGHRS, CDR2 YFSETQ. This CDR3 comprises 15 residues. CDR3 residues: CASSLGFRGYNEQFF. The CDR3, as DNA: TGCGCCAGCAGCTTGGGCTTCAGGGGCTACAATGAGCAGTTCTTC. The variable domain in full, with the rest retrieved from reference TRBV5-1 and TRBJ2-1, is KAGVTQTPRYLIKTRGQQVTLSCSPISGHRSVSWYQQTPGQGLQFLFEYFSETQRNKGNFPGRFSGRQFSNSRSEMNVSTLELGDSALYLCASSLGFRGYNEQFFGPGTRLTVL.

The gene calls are TRBV7-2 and TRBJ2-5, with TRBD1 as a possible D gene (5 bases). CDR1 is SGHTA and CDR2 is FQGNSA in the germline V gene. Trimming pared 5 bases from V and 1 base from J, leaving 14 bases between. The CDR3 contains 15 residues. CDR3 sequence (DNA): TGTGCCAGCAGCGGAAATGTTAGGGGCCAAGAGACCCAGTACTTC. Translating gives CASSGNVRGQETQYF. Based on the CDR3 plus reference TRBV7-2 and TRBJ2-5, the full variable domain is GAGVSQSPSNKVTEKGKDVELRCDPISGHTALYWYRQSLGQGLEFLIYFQGNSAPDKSGLPSDRFSAERTGGSVSTLTIQRTQQEDSAVYLCASSGNVRGQETQYFGPGTRLLVL.

This chain links TRBV2 with TRBJ2-5; 7 bases line up with TRBD1. The germline V gene encodes CDR1 SNHLY and CDR2 FYNNEI. V gave up 6 bases and J gave up 3 bases; unmatched junction bases: 4. CDR3 length: 13 amino acids. DNA of the CDR3: TGTGCCAGCAGAGAGGGGGCAAAAGAGACCCAGTACTTC. The encoded protein is CASREGAKETQYF.

V is TRBV23-1 and J is TRBJ2-1; D perhaps matches TRBD2 (5 bases). TRBV23-1 is an ORF; its function is uncertain. V lost 4 bases to trimming and J lost 8 bases, with 24 bases between them. The CDR3 totals 17 residues. CDR3 nucleotide sequence: TGCGCCAGCAGTCCTCCACTATCGGACTGGGGAGCCTATGAGCAGTTCTTC. Translating gives CASSPPLSDWGAYEQFF.

CDR3 loop: CASSYGSSETQYF. The CDR3 nucleotides are TGCGCCAGCAGTTACGGGTCGTCGGAGACCCAGTACTTC. The rearrangement links TRBV5-1 to TRBJ2-5; D gene ambiguous. V was cut by 5 bases and J by 5 bases, with 13 bases left in between. The CDR3 is 13 amino acids. Germline V gene lookup returns CDR1 SGHRS and CDR2 YFSETQ.

The chain is built from TRBV5-1 and TRBJ2-7; 7 nucleotides line up with TRBD1. The V segment lost 3 bases and the J segment 4 bases; nucleotides outside the gene matches: 4. Germline values: CDR1 SGHRS, CDR2 YFSETQ. This CDR3 is 13 amino acids long. The CDR3 sequence is CASSWDSRYEQYF. The CDR3 DNA sequence: TGCGCCAGCAGCTGGGACAGCCGATACGAGCAGTACTTC.

This clone was counted once. This rearrangement joins TRBV7-9 to TRBJ1-2; maybe TRBD1 (5 bases). This CDR3 contains 12 residues. Deletions cut 4 bases from V and 2 bases from J, with 5 bases between. Germline CDR1 SEHNR, CDR2 FQNEAQ (reference sequence). CDR3 loop: CASSSGNYGYTF. The CDR3 coding sequence is TGTGCCAGCAGCTCAGGGAACTATGGCTACACCTTC. Based on the CDR3 plus reference TRBV7-9 and TRBJ1-2, the full variable domain is DTGVSQNPRHKITKRGQNVTFRCDPISEHNRLYWYRQTLGQGPEFLTYFQNEAQLEKSRLLSDRFSAERPKGSFSTLEIQRTEQGDSAMYLCASSSGNYGYTFGSGTRLTVV.

The V call is TRBV12-3 or TRBV12-4, the J call TRBJ2-3; no reliable D call. CDR3 length: 12 amino acids. V dropped 5 bases and J dropped 10 bases, with 13 bases sitting between them. The CDR3 loop is CASSENGTPQYF. The CDR3 region has the DNA TGTGCCAGCAGTGAAAACGGTACTCCGCAGTATTTT.

CDR3 sequence (DNA): TGCGCCAGCAGCTTGGCGGCTAGCGGGGAAGAGACCCAGTACTTC. This encodes CASSLAASGEETQYF. This chain links TRBV5-1 with TRBJ2-5; TRBD2 aligns across 9 bases. Losses at the gene ends were 0 bases for V and 3 bases for J; bases not matched to a gene: 3. CDR3 size: 15 residues. Germline V gene data show CDR1 as SGHRS and CDR2 as YFSETQ.

The chain joins TRBV19 to TRBJ1-6; 10 bases match TRBD1. The junction had 12 bases not matched to a gene; V was cut back by 6 bases and J by 13 bases. The CDR3 covers 15 residues. Germline-derived CDR1 and CDR2 are LNHDA and SQIVND (reference sequence). DNA for the CDR3: TGTGCCAGTAGGGGCCCAGGGACAGGGGTATCCCCCCTCCACTTT. Its protein product is CASRGPGTGVSPLHF.

This chain joins TRBV28 and TRBJ1-2; TRBD1 matches 7 bases. Trimming took 6 bases from V and 7 from J; bases not matched to a gene: 2. The germline V gene has CDR1 MDHEN and CDR2 SYDVKM. This CDR3 region has 11 residues. CDR3 sequence reads: CASSGTVGYTF. Here the CDR3 DNA reads TGTGCCAGCAGCGGGACAGTTGGCTACACCTTC.

In its sample, this clone was seen once. This sequence joins TRBV25-1 and TRBJ2-5, with TRBD2 matching 9 bases. Trimming removed 3 bases from V and 2 bases from J; junction bases left unmatched: 4. The CDR3 is made up of 15 amino acids. The germline V gene has CDR1 MGHDK and CDR2 SYGVNS. The CDR3 loop is CASSDSGGLQETQYF. DNA of the CDR3: TGTGCCAGCAGTGATAGCGGGGGCCTTCAAGAGACCCAGTACTTC.

The chain joins TRBV19 to TRBJ1-1; D is unresolved. The CDR3 has 11 amino acids. V was trimmed by 3 bases and J by 10 bases, leaving 9 bases between them. The germline V gene has CDR1 LNHDA and CDR2 SQIVND (reference sequence). CDR3 DNA sequence: TGTGCCAGTAGTATGAGGGCGGGAGCTTTCTTT. Its translation: CASSMRAGAFF. Based on the CDR3 plus reference TRBV19 and TRBJ1-1, the full variable domain is DGGITQSPKYLFRKEGQNVTLSCEQNLNHDAMYWYRQDPGQGLRLIYYSQIVNDFQKGDIAEGYSVSREKKESFPLTVTSAQKNPTAFYLCASSMRAGAFFGQGTRLTVV.

This clone was picked up one time. The CDR3 region has the DNA TGTGCCAGCAGTTACTCGAGACAGGGGGCGCGGTCACAGTACTTC. Translated, it gives CASSYSRQGARSQYF. The V and J genes are TRBV6-5 and TRBJ2-4; 10 positions match TRBD1. The germline CDR1 and CDR2 sequences are MNHEY and SVGAGI. Trimming removed 0 bases from V and 13 bases from J; junction bases left unmatched: 9. This CDR3 has 15 amino acids.

The chain couples TRBV29-1 to TRBJ1-4; perhaps TRBD1 as D (6 bases). The germline V gene encodes CDR1 SQVTM and CDR2 ANQGSEA. The CDR3 sequence is 13 residues long. Trimming pared 5 bases from V and 8 bases from J, leaving 15 bases between. CDR3 sequence reads: CSVWTAEKEKLFF. The DNA for the CDR3 is TGCAGCGTTTGGACAGCGGAAAAAGAAAAACTGTTTTTT.

CDR3 sequence: CASSRGQNNEKLFF. CDR3 in DNA: TGTGCCAGCAGCCGCGGACAGAATAATGAAAAACTGTTTTTT. This chain uses TRBV3-1 (or the pseudogene TRBV3-2) with TRBJ1-4; perhaps TRBD1 as D (6 bases). The ends were cut back, 4 bases at V and 4 bases at J, with 10 bases in the middle. Germline CDR1 is LGHDT and CDR2 is YNNKEL (reference sequence). The CDR3 sequence is 14 residues long.

This chain uses TRBV9 with TRBJ2-3, with TRBD2 identical over 12 bases. Germline V gene lookup returns CDR1 SGDLS and CDR2 YYNGEE. V shed 3 bases and J 5 bases; nucleotides not matched to a gene: 13. This CDR3 is 18 amino acids long. The CDR3, as DNA: TGTGCCAGCAGCGGAGGACTAGCGGGGTATAGTGAGGGAGATACGCAGTATTTT. Amino acids: CASSGGLAGYSEGDTQYF.

The DNA of the CDR3 is TGTGCCAGCAGCTTGGGACTTTACAATGAGCAGTTCTTC. It codes for CASSLGLYNEQFF. This chain uses TRBV9 with TRBJ2-1; weak D call: TRBD2 (6 bases). This CDR3 comprises 13 residues. In germline, CDR1 is SGDLS, CDR2 YYNGEE. V lost 4 bases and J lost 4, with 9 bases in between.